This T cell receptor beta chain was identified during a study of CXCR3-negative and CXCR3-positive naive CD8 T cells. For the study at large: Total TRB output reached 130 million or so reads, about 1.5 +/- 0.3 million per library.

Notes on this clonotype: Its antigen is still unknown.

This CDR3 spans 12 amino acids. From germline, CDR1 is SGDLS and CDR2 YYNGEE. Carrying UMI labels, the TRB cDNA libraries were prepared through 5' RACE. Each CDR3 protein gets one entry in TCRdb, which reprocessed the 5' RACE reads and gives no DNA. In total, the table holds under 85,000 distinct CDR3 sequences. Broader study findings: A higher hydrophobicity marked the TRB CDR3s of CXCR3-positive naive cells versus CXCR3-negative naive cells. CXCR3-negative and CXCR3-positive naive cells shared comparable TRBV-TRBJ usage, but memory cells did not. Both naive subsets had comparably high diversity; memory CD8+ cells much lower.

The source material was naive CXCR3+ CD8+ T cells from blood. Subset indicated: CD45RO-CCR7+CD27+CD95- naive CD8+ T cells expressing CXCR3 (TNR3+). V and J are TRBV9 and TRBJ2-1; the D call of TRBD1 rests on TCRdb alone, since no DNA is present to check it. This receptor was identified in a human donor in good health. Some clones in this sample may be carry-over from other donors' samples. The CDR3 is CASSTGSNEQFF.